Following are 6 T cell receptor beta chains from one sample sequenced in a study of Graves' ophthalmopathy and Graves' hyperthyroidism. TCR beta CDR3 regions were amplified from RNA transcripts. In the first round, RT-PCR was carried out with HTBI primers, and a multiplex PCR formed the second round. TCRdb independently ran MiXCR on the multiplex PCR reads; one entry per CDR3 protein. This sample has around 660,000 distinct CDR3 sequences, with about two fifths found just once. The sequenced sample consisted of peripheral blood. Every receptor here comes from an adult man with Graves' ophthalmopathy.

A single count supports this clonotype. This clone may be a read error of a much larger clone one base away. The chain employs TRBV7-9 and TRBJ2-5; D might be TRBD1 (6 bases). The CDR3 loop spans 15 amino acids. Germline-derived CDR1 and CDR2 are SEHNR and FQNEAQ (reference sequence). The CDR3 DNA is TGTGCCAGCAGCCCGGACAGCTATAACCAAGAGACCCGGTACTTC. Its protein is CASSPDSYNQETRYF.

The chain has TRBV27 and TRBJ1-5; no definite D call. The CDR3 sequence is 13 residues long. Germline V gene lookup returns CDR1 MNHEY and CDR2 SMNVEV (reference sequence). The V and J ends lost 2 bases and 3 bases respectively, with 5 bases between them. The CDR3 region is CASSLQVNQPQHF. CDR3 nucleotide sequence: TGTGCCAGCAGTTTACAGGTCAATCAGCCCCAGCATTTT.

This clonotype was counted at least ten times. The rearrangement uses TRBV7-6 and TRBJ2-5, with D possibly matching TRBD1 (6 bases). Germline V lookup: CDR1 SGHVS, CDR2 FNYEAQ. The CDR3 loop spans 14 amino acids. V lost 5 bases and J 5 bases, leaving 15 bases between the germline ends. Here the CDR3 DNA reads TGTGCCAGCAGCCCCCCGCAGGGGTGGGAGACCCAGTACTTC. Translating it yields CASSPPQGWETQYF.

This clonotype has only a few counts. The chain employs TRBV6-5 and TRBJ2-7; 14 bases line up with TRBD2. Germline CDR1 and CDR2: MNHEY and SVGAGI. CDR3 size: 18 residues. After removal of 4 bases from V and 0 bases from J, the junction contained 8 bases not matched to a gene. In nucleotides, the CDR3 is TGTGCCAGCAGTTTGGAGCGACTAGCGGGGGGGCCCTCCTACGAGCAGTACTTC. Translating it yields CASSLERLAGGPSYEQYF.

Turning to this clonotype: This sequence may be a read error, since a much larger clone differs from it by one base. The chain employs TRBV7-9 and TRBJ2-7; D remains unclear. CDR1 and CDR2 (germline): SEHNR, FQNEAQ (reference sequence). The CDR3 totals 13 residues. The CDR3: CASSLNSGYEQHF. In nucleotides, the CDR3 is TGTGCCAGCAGCTTAAACAGTGGCTACGAGCAGCACTTC.

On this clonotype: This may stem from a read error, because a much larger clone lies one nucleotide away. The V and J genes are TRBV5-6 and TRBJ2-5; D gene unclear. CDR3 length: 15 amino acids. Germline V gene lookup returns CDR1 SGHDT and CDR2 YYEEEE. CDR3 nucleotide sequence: TGTGCCAGCAGCTTGGATTGGGGTATGGAAGAGGCCCAGTACTTC. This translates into CASSLDWGMEEAQYF.